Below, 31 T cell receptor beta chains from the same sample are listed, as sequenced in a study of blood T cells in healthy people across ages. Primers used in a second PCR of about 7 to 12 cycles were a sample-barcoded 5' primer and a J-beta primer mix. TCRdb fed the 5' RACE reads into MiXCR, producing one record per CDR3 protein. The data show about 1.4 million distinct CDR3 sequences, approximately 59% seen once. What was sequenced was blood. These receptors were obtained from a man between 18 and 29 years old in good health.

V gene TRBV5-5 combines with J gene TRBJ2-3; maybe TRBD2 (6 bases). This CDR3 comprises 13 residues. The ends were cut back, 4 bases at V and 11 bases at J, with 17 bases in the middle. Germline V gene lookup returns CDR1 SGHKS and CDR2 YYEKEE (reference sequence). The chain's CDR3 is CASSLPPGVEQYF. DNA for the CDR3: TGTGCCAGCAGCCTACCACCGGGGGTTGAGCAGTATTTT.

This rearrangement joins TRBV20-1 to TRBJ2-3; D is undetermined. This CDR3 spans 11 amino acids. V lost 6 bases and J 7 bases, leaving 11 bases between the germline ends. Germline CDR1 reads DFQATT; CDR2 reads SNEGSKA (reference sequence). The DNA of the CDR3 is TGCAGTGCGCCGACCCAGAATACGCAGTATTTT. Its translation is CSAPTQNTQYF.

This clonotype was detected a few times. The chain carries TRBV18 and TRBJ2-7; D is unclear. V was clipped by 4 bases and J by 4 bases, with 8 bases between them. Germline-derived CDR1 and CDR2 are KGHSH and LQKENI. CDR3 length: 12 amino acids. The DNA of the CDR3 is TGTGCCAGCTCACGAAATGAGTACGAGCAGTACTTC. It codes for CASSRNEYEQYF. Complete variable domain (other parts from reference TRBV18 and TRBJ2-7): NAGVMQNPRHLVRRRGQEARLRCSPMKGHSHVYWYRQLPEEGLKFMVYLQKENIIDESGMPKERFSAEFPKEGPSILRIQQVVRGDSAAYFCASSRNEYEQYFGPGTRLTVT.

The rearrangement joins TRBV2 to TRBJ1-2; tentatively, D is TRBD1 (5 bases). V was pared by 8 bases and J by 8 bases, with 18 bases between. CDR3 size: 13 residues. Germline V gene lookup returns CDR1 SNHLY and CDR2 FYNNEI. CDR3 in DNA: TGTGCCAGCGGAGATGATGGGGCAGGGGGCTACACCTTC. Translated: CASGDDGAGGYTF.

The chain's CDR3 is CASSLDGISPLHF. As DNA, the CDR3 is TGTGCCAGCAGCTTAGATGGCATTTCACCCCTCCACTTT. This chain links TRBV11-2 with TRBJ1-6; D not resolved. This CDR3 has 13 amino acids. CDR1 and CDR2 (germline): SGHAT, FQNNGV. V lost 0 bases and J 9 bases, leaving 6 bases between the germline ends.

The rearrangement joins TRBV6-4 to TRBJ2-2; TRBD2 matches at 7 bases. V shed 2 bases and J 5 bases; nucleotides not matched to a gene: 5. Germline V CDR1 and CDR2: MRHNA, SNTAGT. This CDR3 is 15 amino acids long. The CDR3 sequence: CASSDGGEATGELFF. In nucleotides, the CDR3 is TGTGCCAGCAGTGACGGGGGGGAGGCGACCGGGGAGCTGTTTTTT.

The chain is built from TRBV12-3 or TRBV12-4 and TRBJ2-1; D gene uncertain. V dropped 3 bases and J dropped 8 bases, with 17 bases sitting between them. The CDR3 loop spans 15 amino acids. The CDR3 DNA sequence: TGTGCCAGCAGTTTGGTTCTTGTCATGGTCGATGAGCAGTTCTTC. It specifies CASSLVLVMVDEQFF.

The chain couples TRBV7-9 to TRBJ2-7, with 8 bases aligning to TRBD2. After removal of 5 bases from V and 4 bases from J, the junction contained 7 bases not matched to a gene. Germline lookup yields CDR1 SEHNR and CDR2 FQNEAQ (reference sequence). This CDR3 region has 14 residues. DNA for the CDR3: TGTGCCAGCAGCCGTCTGACTAGCGCGTACGAGCAGTACTTC. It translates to CASSRLTSAYEQYF.

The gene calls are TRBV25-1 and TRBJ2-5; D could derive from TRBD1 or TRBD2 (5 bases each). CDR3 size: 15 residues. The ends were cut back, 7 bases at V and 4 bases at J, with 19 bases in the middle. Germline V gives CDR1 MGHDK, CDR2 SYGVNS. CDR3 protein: CASTSPRGWGETQYF. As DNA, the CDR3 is TGTGCCAGCACGTCCCCGAGGGGCTGGGGAGAGACCCAGTACTTC.

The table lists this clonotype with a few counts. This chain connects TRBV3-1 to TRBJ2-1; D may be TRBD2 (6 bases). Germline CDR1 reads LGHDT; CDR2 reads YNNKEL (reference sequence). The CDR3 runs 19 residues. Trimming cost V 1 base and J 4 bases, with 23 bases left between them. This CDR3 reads CASSQAGERVRVRYNEQFF. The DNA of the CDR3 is TGTGCCAGCAGCCAAGCGGGGGAAAGGGTGAGGGTTCGATACAATGAGCAGTTCTTC.

CDR3 in amino acids: CASSPGTLSSGNTEAFF. The CDR3 bases are TGTGCCAGCAGCCCCGGGACCCTATCGTCTGGGAACACTGAAGCTTTCTTT. The chain has TRBV28 and TRBJ1-1, with a possible D match to TRBD1 (5 bases). Trimming pared 6 bases from V and 1 base from J, leaving 21 bases between. From germline, CDR1 is MDHEN and CDR2 SYDVKM. This CDR3 comprises 17 residues.

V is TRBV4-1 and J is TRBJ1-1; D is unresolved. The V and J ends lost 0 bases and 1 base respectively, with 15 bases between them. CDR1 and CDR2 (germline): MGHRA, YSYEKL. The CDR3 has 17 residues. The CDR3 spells CASSQDMGRVGNTEAFF. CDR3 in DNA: TGCGCCAGCAGCCAAGATATGGGAAGAGTGGGGAACACTGAAGCTTTCTTT.

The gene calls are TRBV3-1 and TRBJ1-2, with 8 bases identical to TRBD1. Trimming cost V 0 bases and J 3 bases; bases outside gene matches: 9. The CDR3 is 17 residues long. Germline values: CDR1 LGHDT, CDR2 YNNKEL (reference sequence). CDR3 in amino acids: CASSQEGTGAFYYGYTF. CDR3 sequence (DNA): TGTGCCAGCAGCCAAGAAGGGACAGGAGCCTTCTACTATGGCTACACCTTC.

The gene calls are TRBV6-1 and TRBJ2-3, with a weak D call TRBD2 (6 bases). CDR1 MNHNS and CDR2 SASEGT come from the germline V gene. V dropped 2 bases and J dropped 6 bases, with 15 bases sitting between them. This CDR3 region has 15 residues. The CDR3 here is CASSELGTPGDTQYF. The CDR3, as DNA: TGTGCCAGCAGTGAATTGGGGACTCCAGGGGATACGCAGTATTTT.

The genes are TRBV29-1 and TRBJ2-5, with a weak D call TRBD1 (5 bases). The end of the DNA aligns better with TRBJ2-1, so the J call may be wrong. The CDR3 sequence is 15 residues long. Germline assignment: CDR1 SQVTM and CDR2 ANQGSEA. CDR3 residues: CSVVPQDKYQETQFF. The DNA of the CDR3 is TGCAGCGTTGTACCCCAGGACAAGTACCAAGAGACCCAGTTCTTC.

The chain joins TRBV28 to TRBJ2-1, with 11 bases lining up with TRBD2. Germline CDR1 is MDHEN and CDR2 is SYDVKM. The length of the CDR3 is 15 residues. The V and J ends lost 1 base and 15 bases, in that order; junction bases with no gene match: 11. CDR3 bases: TGTGCCAGCAGTTTATTAGCGGGAGGGCCTCACAAGACGTTCTTC. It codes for CASSLLAGGPHKTFF.

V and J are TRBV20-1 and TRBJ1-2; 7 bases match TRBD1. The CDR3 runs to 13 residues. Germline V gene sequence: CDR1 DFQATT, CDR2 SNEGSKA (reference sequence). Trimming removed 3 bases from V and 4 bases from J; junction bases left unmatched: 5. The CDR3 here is CSASTGVGYGYTF. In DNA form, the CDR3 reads TGCAGTGCTAGCACAGGGGTCGGCTATGGCTACACCTTC.

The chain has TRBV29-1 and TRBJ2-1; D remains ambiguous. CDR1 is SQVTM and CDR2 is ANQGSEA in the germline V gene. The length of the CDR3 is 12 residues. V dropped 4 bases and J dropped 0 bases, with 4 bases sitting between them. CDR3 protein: CSVVFSYNEQFF. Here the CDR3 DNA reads TGCAGCGTTGTCTTCTCCTACAATGAGCAGTTCTTC.

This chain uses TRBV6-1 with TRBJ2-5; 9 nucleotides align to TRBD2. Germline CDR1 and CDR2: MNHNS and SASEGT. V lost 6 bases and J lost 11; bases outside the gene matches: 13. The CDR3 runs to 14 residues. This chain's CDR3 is CASRGLAGYDEQYF. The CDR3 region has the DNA TGTGCCAGCAGGGGGCTAGCGGGATACGATGAGCAGTACTTC.

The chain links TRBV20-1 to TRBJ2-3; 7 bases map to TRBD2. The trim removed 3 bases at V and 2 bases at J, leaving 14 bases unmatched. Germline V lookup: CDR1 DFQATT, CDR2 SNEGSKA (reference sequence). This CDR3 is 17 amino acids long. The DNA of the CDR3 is TGCAGTGCTAGTTCGTGGGCGGGGGAGAAAATCACAGATACGCAGTATTTT. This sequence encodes CSASSWAGEKITDTQYF.

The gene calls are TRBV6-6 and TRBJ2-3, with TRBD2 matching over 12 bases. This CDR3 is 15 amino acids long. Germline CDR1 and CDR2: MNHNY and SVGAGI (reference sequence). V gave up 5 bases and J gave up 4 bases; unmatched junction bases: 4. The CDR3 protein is CASSQLAGGPDTQYF. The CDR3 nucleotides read TGTGCCAGCAGTCAACTAGCGGGAGGACCAGATACGCAGTATTTT.

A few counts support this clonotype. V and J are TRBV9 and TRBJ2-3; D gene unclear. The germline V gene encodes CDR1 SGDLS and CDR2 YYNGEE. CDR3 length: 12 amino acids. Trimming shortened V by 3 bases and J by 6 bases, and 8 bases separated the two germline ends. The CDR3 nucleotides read TGTGCCAGCAGCGAGGGTGTGGATACGCAGTATTTT. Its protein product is CASSEGVDTQYF.

The CDR3 reads CASSPLYDATIEQFF. CDR3 DNA: TGTGCCAGCAGTCCACTATATGACGCGACTATTGAGCAGTTCTTC. This chain joins TRBV27 and TRBJ2-1; TRBD2 is a possible D gene (5 bases). V gave up 5 bases and J gave up 9 bases, with 20 bases separating them. Germline V gives CDR1 MNHEY, CDR2 SMNVEV (reference sequence). This CDR3 has 15 amino acids.

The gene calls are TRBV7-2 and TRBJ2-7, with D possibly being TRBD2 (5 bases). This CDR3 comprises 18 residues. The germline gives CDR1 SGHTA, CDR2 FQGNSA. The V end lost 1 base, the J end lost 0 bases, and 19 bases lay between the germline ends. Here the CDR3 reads CASSLVAPSGLASYEQYF. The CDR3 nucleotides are TGTGCCAGCAGCTTAGTCGCCCCCTCCGGCCTAGCCTCCTACGAGCAGTACTTC.

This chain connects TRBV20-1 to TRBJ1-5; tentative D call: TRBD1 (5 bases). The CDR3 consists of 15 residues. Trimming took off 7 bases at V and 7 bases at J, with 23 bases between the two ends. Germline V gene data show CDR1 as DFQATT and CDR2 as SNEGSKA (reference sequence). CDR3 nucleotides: TGCAGTGTTACTGAAACCGCCGGGACTGGACAGCCCCAGCATTTT. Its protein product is CSVTETAGTGQPQHF.

CDR3 nucleotide sequence: TGCAGTGCTAGAGTCACGGGGGGAACGTACCAAGAGACCCAGTACTTC. Encoded protein: CSARVTGGTYQETQYF. The J gene is TRBJ2-5, the V gene TRBV20-1; 7 bases agree with TRBD2. Germline V gene data show CDR1 as DFQATT and CDR2 as SNEGSKA (reference sequence). V gave up 1 base and J gave up 0 bases; unmatched junction bases: 8. The CDR3 consists of 16 residues.

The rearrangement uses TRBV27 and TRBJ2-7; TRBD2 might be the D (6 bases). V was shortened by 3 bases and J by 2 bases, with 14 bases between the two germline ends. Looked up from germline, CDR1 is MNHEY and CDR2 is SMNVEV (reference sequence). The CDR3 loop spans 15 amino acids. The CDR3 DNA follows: TGTGCCAGCAGTTTCGGGGGAAACCCTACCTACGAGCAGTACTTC. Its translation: CASSFGGNPTYEQYF.

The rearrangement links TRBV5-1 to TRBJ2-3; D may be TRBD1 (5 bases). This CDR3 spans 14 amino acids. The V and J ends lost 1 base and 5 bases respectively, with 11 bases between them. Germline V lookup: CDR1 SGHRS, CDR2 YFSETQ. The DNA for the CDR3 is TGCGCCAGCAGCTTGACCAACAGGCAAGATACGCAGTATTTT. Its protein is CASSLTNRQDTQYF.

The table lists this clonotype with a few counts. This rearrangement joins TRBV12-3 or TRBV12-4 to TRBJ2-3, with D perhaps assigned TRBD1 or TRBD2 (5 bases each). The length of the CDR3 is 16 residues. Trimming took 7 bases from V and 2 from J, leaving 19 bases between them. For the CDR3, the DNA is TGTGCCAGCATCCCCAGCCTGGGACCTAACACAGATACGCAGTATTTT. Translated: CASIPSLGPNTDTQYF.

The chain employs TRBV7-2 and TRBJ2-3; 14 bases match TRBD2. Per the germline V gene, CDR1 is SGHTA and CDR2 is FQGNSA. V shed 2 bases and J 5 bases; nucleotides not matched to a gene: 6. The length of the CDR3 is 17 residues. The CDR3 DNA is TGTGCCAGCAGCTTAATGGGACTAGCGGGAGCTGAAGATACGCAGTATTTT. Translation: CASSLMGLAGAEDTQYF.

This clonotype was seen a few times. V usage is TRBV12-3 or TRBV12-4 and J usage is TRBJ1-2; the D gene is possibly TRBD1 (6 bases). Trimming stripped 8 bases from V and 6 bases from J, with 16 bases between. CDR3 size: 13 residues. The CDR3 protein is CASDRAGEDGYTF. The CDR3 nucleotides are TGTGCCAGCGATAGGGCAGGGGAAGATGGCTACACCTTC.